The 12 T cell receptor beta chains below come from one sample, sequenced in a study of blood T cells in healthy people across ages. Then a second PCR, running roughly 7 to 11 cycles, was carried out with a sample-barcoded 5' primer and a J-beta primer mix. TCRdb re-derived calls from the 5' RACE reads in MiXCR, one entry per CDR3 protein. The sample holds some 900,000 distinct CDR3 sequences, around 46% seen once. Sequenced material: blood. All receptors derive from a young man in good health.

This sequence joins TRBV29-1 and TRBJ1-2; possibly TRBD1 for D (5 bases). The V gene's germline CDR1 is SQVTM and CDR2 ANQGSEA. The CDR3 is 13 amino acids. V was shortened by 7 bases and J by 4 bases, with 16 bases between the two germline ends. CDR3 in amino acids: CSARGSRGYGYTF. For the CDR3, the DNA is TGCAGCGCAAGGGGAAGCCGCGGCTATGGCTACACCTTC.

This clonotype was recorded a few times. The V and J genes are TRBV6-1 and TRBJ2-5; 8 nucleotides agree with TRBD2. From germline, CDR1 is MNHNS and CDR2 SASEGT. V was clipped by 10 bases and J by 2 bases; unmatched bases: 6. This CDR3 has 13 amino acids. In DNA form, the CDR3 reads TGTGCCACTCGGGCTAGCGGGCAAGAGACCCAGTACTTC. Translating it yields CATRASGQETQYF.

This clonotype occurred many times. The chain recombines TRBV7-2 with TRBJ2-5, with no clear D. CDR1 and CDR2 from the germline V gene are SGHTA and FQGNSA. CDR3 length equals 14 residues. V dropped 1 base and J dropped 5 bases, with 11 bases sitting between them. CDR3 loop: CASSLGTRIETQYF. For the CDR3, the DNA is TGTGCCAGCAGCTTAGGTACCCGAATTGAGACCCAGTACTTC.

Worth noting for this clonotype: This clone may be a read error of a much larger clone one base away. The chain is built from TRBV7-9 and TRBJ2-1, with TRBD2 identical over 10 bases. The CDR3 is made up of 15 amino acids. From germline, CDR1 is SEHNR and CDR2 FQNEAQ (reference sequence). CDR3 coding DNA: TGTGCCAGCAGCTTAGCAGCTAGCGGGGGCAATGAGCGGTTCTTC. It translates to CASSLAASGGNERFF. Full variable domain (missing parts from reference TRBV7-9 and TRBJ2-1): DTGVSQNPRHKITKRGQNVTFRCDPISEHNRLYWYRQTLGQGPEFLTYFQNEAQLEKSRLLSDRFSAERPKGSFSTLEIQRTEQGDSAMYLCASSLAASGGNERFFGPGTRLTVL.

The chain recombines TRBV6-5 with TRBJ2-2; 8 bases agree with TRBD1. J gave up 2 bases and V 4 bases, and 3 bases lay outside the gene matches. There are 15 residues in the CDR3. The germline gives CDR1 MNHEY, CDR2 SVGAGI. CDR3 residues: CASSWTGSNTGELFF. The CDR3 DNA sequence: TGTGCCAGCAGTTGGACAGGGAGTAACACCGGGGAGCTGTTTTTT.

The chain recombines TRBV9 with TRBJ2-5; D unresolved. Per germline, CDR1 SGDLS and CDR2 YYNGEE. The CDR3 sequence is 14 residues long. V lost 4 bases to trimming and J lost 0 bases, with 10 bases between them. The CDR3: CASSSRGYQETQYF. CDR3 in DNA: TGTGCCAGCAGCTCGCGAGGATACCAAGAGACCCAGTACTTC.

The V and J genes are TRBV27 and TRBJ2-1, with a weak D call TRBD1 (6 bases). The germline gives CDR1 MNHEY, CDR2 SMNVEV (reference sequence). The CDR3 runs to 13 residues. The V gene lost 4 bases and the J gene lost 10 bases, with 14 bases spanning the gap. CDR3 protein: CASSYGQLYEQFF. Here the CDR3 DNA reads TGTGCCAGCAGTTACGGACAGTTGTACGAGCAGTTCTTC.

The chain links TRBV20-1 to TRBJ2-5, with 9 nucleotides matching TRBD1. The CDR3 runs 14 residues. Germline lookup yields CDR1 DFQATT and CDR2 SNEGSKA (reference sequence). J was trimmed by 11 bases and V by 6 bases; bases with no gene match: 16. The CDR3 protein is CSASGQGMVNEQYF. CDR3 in DNA: TGCAGTGCGTCGGGACAGGGAATGGTAAATGAGCAGTACTTC.

The chain has TRBV5-1 and TRBJ2-5; 9 nucleotides agree with TRBD1. The CDR3 sequence is 15 residues long. CDR1 SGHRS and CDR2 YFSETQ come from the germline V gene. V shed 4 bases and J 5 bases; nucleotides not matched to a gene: 9. Here the CDR3 reads CASSVRDREVETQYF. CDR3 nucleotides: TGCGCCAGCAGCGTCCGGGACAGGGAGGTCGAGACCCAGTACTTC.

The V call is TRBV18, the J call TRBJ2-7; unclear D gene. V was clipped by 6 bases and J by 7 bases, with 13 bases between them. Germline CDR1 reads KGHSH; CDR2 reads LQKENI. This CDR3 is 12 amino acids long. The CDR3 is CASSLETREQYF. CDR3 DNA sequence: TGTGCCAGCTCCCTCGAGACGCGGGAGCAGTACTTC.

The rearrangement joins TRBV12-5 to TRBJ1-1; 7 bases are shared with TRBD1. The junction had 10 bases not matched to a gene; V was cut back by 3 bases and J by 0 bases. The CDR3 totals 17 residues. The germline V gene encodes CDR1 LGHNT and CDR2 FRNRAP. The CDR3 DNA follows: TGTGCTAGTGGTTTCAGTCCCGGGACAGAAATGAACACTGAAGCTTTCTTT. This translates into CASGFSPGTEMNTEAFF.

The gene calls are TRBV5-1 and TRBJ2-2; TRBD2 aligns across 10 bases. The CDR3 totals 16 residues. The J segment lost 2 bases and the V segment lost 2 bases, leaving 3 bases of the junction unmatched. Germline CDR1 and CDR2: SGHRS and YFSETQ. CDR3 region: CASSLRTSGNTGELFF. The CDR3 DNA follows: TGCGCCAGCAGCTTACGGACTAGCGGCAACACCGGGGAGCTGTTTTTT.